These T cell receptor beta chains were read from a single sample in a study of T-cell memory formation after mild COVID-19. TCRdb itself ran the 5' RACE reads through MiXCR, one entry per CDR3 protein. Of just under 150,000 distinct CDR3 sequences listed, 6% to 7% were seen once; the top ten hold roughly 2.1%. The sequenced sample was PBMCs or a T cell subset sorted from them (not recorded which). These receptors originate from an adult woman who had mild COVID-19 (a few samples of this study predate the infection). Cell type and time point are not known. The CDR3 runs from the conserved cysteine through the conserved F or W. Fields, in order: D gene, CDR3 length, V gene, clone size, J gene, CDR3 DNA, CDR3 protein. A D gene is named only where the DNA matches it firmly. Not every row has a clone size; where given, it reads once, few, many or a size class.

-	14	TRBV18	-	TRBJ1-1	TGTGCCAGCTCACCACCGGAGACAGGCACTGAAGCTTTCTTT	CASSPPETGTEAFF
TRBD2	16	TRBV18	-	TRBJ2-3	TGTGCCAGCTCACCACTAGATCTAGCGGGGACAGATACGCAGTATTTT	CASSPLDLAGTDTQYF
TRBD2	16	TRBV11-2	many	TRBJ2-1	TGTGCCAGCAGCATGTTAGGACTAGCGGGAGTGTATGAGCAGTTCTTC	CASSMLGLAGVYEQFF
TRBD2	13	TRBV7-3	many	TRBJ2-1	TGTGCCAGCAGCATCGGGACTAGAAATGAGCAGTTCTTC	CASSIGTRNEQFF
-	14	TRBV29-1	many	TRBJ2-1	TGCAGCGTTGGGCCCCAGGGTGCCTACAATGAGCAGTTCTTC	CSVGPQGAYNEQFF
TRBD1	14	TRBV27	many	TRBJ2-7	TGTGCCAGCTCAACCCGACAGGGACCCTACGAGCAGTACTTC	CASSTRQGPYEQYF
-	12	TRBV3-1	-	TRBJ1-4	TGTGCCAGCAGCCAAGGGCCTGAAAAACTGTTTTTT	CASSQGPEKLFF
-	15	TRBV20-1	few	TRBJ1-1	TGCAGTGCCATTCGCGCAGGTTTCGTAAGCACTGAAGCTTTCTTT	CSAIRAGFVSTEAFF
-	14	TRBV18	few	TRBJ1-1	TGTGCCAGCTCACCACCGCCGGGGAACACTGAAGCTTTCTTT	CASSPPPGNTEAFF
TRBD1	16	TRBV11-3	-	TRBJ1-1	TGTGCCAGCAGCTTCCCCGGACAGGGTCGGGACACTGAAGCTTTCTTT	CASSFPGQGRDTEAFF
-	16	TRBV7-9	-	TRBJ2-4	TGTGCCAGCAGCTTAGGAGTGTGGGGAACCAAAAACATTCAGTACTTC	CASSLGVWGTKNIQYF
TRBD1	14	TRBV2	-	TRBJ1-3	TGTGCCAGCAGTGTTCAGGGGGTTGGAAACACCATATATTTT	CASSVQGVGNTIYF
-	15	TRBV5-1	few	TRBJ2-1	TGCGCCAGCAGCTTGGGGGACCCCTCCTACAATGAGCAGTTCTTC	CASSLGDPSYNEQFF
-	15	TRBV6-2/TRBV6-3	-	TRBJ2-1	TGTGCCAGCAGCCCCTCCCTAGTTTTAGAGCCTGAGCAGTTCTTC	CASSPSLVLEPEQFF
-	14	TRBV7-2	few	TRBJ1-4	TGTGCCAGCAGAAAGGGTTTAGCTAATGAAAAACTGTTTTTT	CASRKGLANEKLFF
TRBD1	12	TRBV20-1	many	TRBJ2-7	TGCAGTGCTAAAGACAGGGTCCACGAGCAGTACTTC	CSAKDRVHEQYF
-	16	TRBV21-1	few	TRBJ2-7	TGTGCCAGCAGCAAAGTTACCTCACCAAACTCCTACGAGCAGTACTTC	CASSKVTSPNSYEQYF
-	13	TRBV7-9	many	TRBJ2-7	TGTGCCAGCAGCTTTGGCACAGACTACGAGCAGTACTTC	CASSFGTDYEQYF
-	12	TRBV20-1	many	TRBJ2-7	TGCAGTGCTAGTGGACGGGAAAACGAGCAGTACTTC	CSASGRENEQYF
TRBD2	14	TRBV5-4	-	TRBJ2-3	TGTGCCAGCAGCTTTATAAGGGAGGGAGATACGCAGTATTTT	CASSFIREGDTQYF
-	15	TRBV29-1	-	TRBJ1-1	TGCAGCGTTGCGGAACCCGGGACGGCGAACACTGAAGCTTTCTTT	CSVAEPGTANTEAFF
-	13	TRBV19	few	TRBJ1-1	TGTGCCAGTAGTTCCGTCATAAACACTGAAGCTTTCTTT	CASSSVINTEAFF
-	14	TRBV5-6	-	TRBJ2-1	TGTGCCAGCACCCGGGACCACTCCTACAATGAGCAGTTCTTC	CASTRDHSYNEQFF
TRBD1	14	TRBV7-3	many	TRBJ2-3	TGTGCCAGCAGCTCTGAGGGGGCAGGTGATACGCAGTATTTT	CASSSEGAGDTQYF
TRBD2	17	TRBV15	-	TRBJ2-3	TGTGCCACCAGCAGAGATAGGAGCGGGAGGGCAACAGATACGCAGTATTTT	CATSRDRSGRATDTQYF
TRBD2	20	TRBV6-6	few	TRBJ2-3	TGTGCCAGCTCCTCGCCGATTTTGACTAGCGGGGTCGGGGTAGCGGATACGCAGTATTTT	CASSSPILTSGVGVADTQYF
-	15	TRBV24-1	-	TRBJ2-3	TGTGCCACCAGTGGGGGCCAGGGGTTTGGGGCTACGCAGTATTTT	CATSGGQGFGATQYF
-	13	TRBV7-3	-	TRBJ1-3	TGTGCCAGCAGCCTTGCATTGGGAAACACCATATATTTT	CASSLALGNTIYF
-	13	TRBV20-1	many	TRBJ2-3	TGCAGTGCTAGAACAGGGACACCAGATACGCAGTATTTT	CSARTGTPDTQYF
TRBD1	13	TRBV11-2	-	TRBJ2-1	TGTGCCAGCAGCTCTGGGACAGCTAATGAGCAGTTCTTC	CASSSGTANEQFF
-	14	TRBV20-1	few	TRBJ2-3	TGCAGTGCTAGAGATTTTGCCACCCGCATGCCGCAGTATTTT	CSARDFATRMPQYF
-	12	TRBV6-2/TRBV6-3	-	TRBJ2-7	TGTGCCGCGATCGGACTGGGTAGAGAGCAGTACTTC	CAAIGLGREQYF
-	14	TRBV12-3/TRBV12-4	-	TRBJ1-2	TGTGCCAGCAGCTACAGGCTGATGAACTATGGCTACACCTTC	CASSYRLMNYGYTF
-	13	TRBV3-1	few	TRBJ2-5	TGTGCCAGCAGCCAAGATATACAGGGCGCCCAGTACTTC	CASSQDIQGAQYF
-	15	TRBV7-9	many	TRBJ1-1	TGTGCCAGCAGCTTAAGTGGGACACGGAACACTGAAGCTTTCTTT	CASSLSGTRNTEAFF
-	13	TRBV12-3/TRBV12-4	many	TRBJ1-6	TGTGCCAGCAGTCCAGGACTTAATTCACCCCTCCACTTT	CASSPGLNSPLHF
-	14	TRBV6-2/TRBV6-3	few	TRBJ1-1	TGTGCCAGCAGTTACTGGGGGGAGAACACTGAAGCTTTCTTT	CASSYWGENTEAFF
-	13	TRBV5-1	few	TRBJ1-1	TGCGCCAGCAGCGGGGATGCTGGCACTGAAGCTTTCTTT	CASSGDAGTEAFF
TRBD1	15	TRBV6-5	many	TRBJ2-1	TGTGCCAGCAGCAGAGGACAGGGGGTGGTGGATGAGCAGTTCTTC	CASSRGQGVVDEQFF
TRBD1	16	TRBV20-1	few	TRBJ1-2	TGCAGTGCTCCGGACAGGGGGCGATCGATTAACTATGGCTACACCTTC	CSAPDRGRSINYGYTF
-	12	TRBV10-3	few	TRBJ1-5	TGTGCCATCAGTACGTCAGATCAGCCCCAGCATTTT	CAISTSDQPQHF
-	15	TRBV5-1	-	TRBJ2-2	TGCGCCAGCAGCTTAAAGGACGGGAGCACCGGGGAGCTGTTTTTT	CASSLKDGSTGELFF
TRBD1	16	TRBV4-3	-	TRBJ2-2	TGCGCCAGCAGCCGAGGACAGGGAATAAACACCGGGGAGCTGTTTTTT	CASSRGQGINTGELFF
-	14	TRBV4-1	few	TRBJ2-7	TGCGCCAGCAGCCAACCACTCAGCTCCTACGAGCAGTACTTC	CASSQPLSSYEQYF
-	13	TRBV24-1	-	TRBJ2-7	TGTGCCACCAGTGATGAATACAGGGACGAGCAGTACTTC	CATSDEYRDEQYF
-	15	TRBV6-5	many	TRBJ2-7	TGTGCCAGCGCCCTTTTTCGGCAGGAGACCTACGAGCAGTACTTC	CASALFRQETYEQYF
TRBD1	14	TRBV7-3	many	TRBJ2-3	TGTGCCAGCAGCTCCCAAGGGGGCGCAGATACGCAGTATTTT	CASSSQGGADTQYF
-	16	TRBV4-1	few	TRBJ1-3	TGCGCCAGCAGCCAAGATTACCGGACAGAGCGAAACACCATATATTTT	CASSQDYRTERNTIYF
-	15	TRBV27	few	TRBJ1-5	TGTGCCAGCAGTTCGGACAGTGGGGGCAATCAGCCCCAGCATTTT	CASSSDSGGNQPQHF
TRBD1	16	TRBV19	many	TRBJ1-3	TGTGCCAGTAGCCGAGGGGGCCTGAGCTCTGGAAACACCATATATTTT	CASSRGGLSSGNTIYF
-	13	TRBV2	many	TRBJ2-4	TGTGCCAGCAGTGAGGACGGTAAAAACATTCAGTACTTC	CASSEDGKNIQYF
-	14	TRBV7-6	many	TRBJ2-1	TGTGCCAGCAGCTTTACGACACAGAGCAATGAGCAGTTCTTC	CASSFTTQSNEQFF
-	13	TRBV7-2	-	TRBJ2-7	TGTGCCAGCAGCCCTTTCGGCGAGTACGAGCAGTACTTC	CASSPFGEYEQYF
TRBD1	12	TRBV29-1	many	TRBJ1-2	TGCAGCGTTGGGACAGGGAAATATGGCTACACCTTC	CSVGTGKYGYTF
-	16	TRBV24-1	many	TRBJ2-1	TGTGCCACCAGTGATGCCCCGGGGATAGCGGAGACGGAGCAGTTCTTC	CATSDAPGIAETEQFF
-	13	TRBV12-3/TRBV12-4	many	TRBJ2-7	TGTGCCAGCAGTTCGAGGGGTATCTACGAGCAGTACTTC	CASSSRGIYEQYF
TRBD1	14	TRBV2	many	TRBJ2-4	TGTGCCAGCACGCCGGGACAGGGGAAAAACATTCAGTACTTC	CASTPGQGKNIQYF
TRBD1	15	TRBV12-3/TRBV12-4	few	TRBJ1-2	TGTGCCAGCAGCCGAACAGGGGACGCGGGCTATGGCTACACCTTC	CASSRTGDAGYGYTF